A single sample is the source of the 23 T cell receptor beta chains below, sequenced in a study of cytomegalovirus exposure and HLA in healthy donors. Amplification used 60 Vbeta primers and 13 Jbeta primers. TCRdb's copy holds only in-frame clones and misses some; the assay was immunoSEQ multiplex PCR. The table includes under 250,000 clones, over 80% detected once. Specimen: PBMCs. The receptors were sampled from a boy aged 2 to 9 in good health and CMV-seronegative.

Comment on this clone: This CDR3 is also generated by other DNA sequences in the sample. The rearrangement links TRBV11-2 to TRBJ2-7; maybe TRBD2 (6 bases). Germline CDR1 and CDR2: SGHAT and FQNNGV. The CDR3 is 13 amino acids. The V end was cut by 5 bases, the J end by 0 bases, with 8 bases between. The CDR3 sequence is CASSLTSSYEQYF. The CDR3 DNA reads as TGTGCCAGCAGCCTGACTAGCTCCTACGAGCAGTACTTC.

The chain recombines TRBV6-5 with TRBJ1-2, with D perhaps matching TRBD1 (5 bases). The V gene's germline CDR1 is MNHEY and CDR2 SVGAGI. Trimming removed 2 bases at V and 4 bases at J, with 8 bases between. The CDR3 runs to 13 residues. The CDR3 nucleotides read TGTGCCAGCAGTTACCGGACAACCTATGGCTACACCTTC. This codes for CASSYRTTYGYTF.

This clone was counted only a few times. At one of its ends the junction is not consistent with the germline gene, which may arise from a read error. The chain has TRBV5-1 and TRBJ2-7, with 7 bases lining up with TRBD1. CDR3 length: 15 amino acids. Germline lookup yields CDR1 SGHRS and CDR2 YFSETQ. The CDR3 loop reads CASTLGSGGSYEQYF. The CDR3 DNA sequence: TGCGCCAGCACCTTGGGGTCAGGGGGCTCCTACGAGCAGTACTTC. The whole variable domain, filled in from reference TRBV5-1 and TRBJ2-7, reads KAGVTQTPRYLIKTRGQQVTLSCSPISGHRSVSWYQQTPGQGLQFLFEYFSETQRNKGNFPGRFSGRQFSNSRSEMNVSTLELGDSALYLCASTLGSGGSYEQYFGPGTRLTVT.

This clone was seen a single time. The rearrangement links TRBV9 to TRBJ2-2, with D unclear. This CDR3 is built from 13 residues. Germline assignment: CDR1 SGDLS and CDR2 YYNGEE. V was shortened by 1 base and J by 6 bases, with 7 bases between the two germline ends. Here the CDR3 DNA reads TGTGCCAGCAGCGTAACCGGAGCCGGGGAGCTGTTTTTT. It specifies CASSVTGAGELFF.

This chain uses TRBV6-5 with TRBJ1-6; a weak D match, TRBD1 (6 bases). Trimming shortened V by 6 bases and J by 7 bases, and 16 bases separated the two germline ends. The CDR3 totals 15 residues. Germline V lookup: CDR1 MNHEY, CDR2 SVGAGI. The CDR3: CASRYATGVNSPLHF. The CDR3 DNA follows: TGTGCCAGCAGATACGCGACAGGCGTAAATTCACCCCTCCACTTT.

V gene TRBV9 combines with J gene TRBJ2-2, with 7 bases that match TRBD2. The V segment lost 3 bases and the J segment 1 base; nucleotides outside the gene matches: 12. Germline V lookup: CDR1 SGDLS, CDR2 YYNGEE. The CDR3 has 18 amino acids. The CDR3 nucleotides read TGTGCCAGCAGCGCCCCAAAGCCTGGGGGGGAGAACACCGGGGAGCTGTTTTTT. Residues: CASSAPKPGGENTGELFF.

The rearrangement links TRBV7-6 to TRBJ2-7; 8 bases are a match to TRBD2. The CDR3 has 14 residues. CDR1 is SGHVS and CDR2 is FNYEAQ in the germline V gene. With V trimmed by 3 bases and J by 1 base, 2 bases remained unmatched. CDR3 residues: CASSFTGGSYEQYF. CDR3 coding DNA: TGTGCCAGCAGCTTTACGGGGGGGTCCTACGAGCAGTACTTC.

The V call is TRBV15, the J call TRBJ2-7, with D uncertain. The CDR3 has 13 amino acids. V lost 0 bases and J lost 7, with 10 bases in between. Germline values: CDR1 LNHNV, CDR2 YYDKDF (reference sequence). The CDR3 sequence: CATSREGSNEQYF. In nucleotides, the CDR3 is TGTGCCACCAGCAGAGAGGGCTCTAATGAGCAGTACTTC. Together with reference TRBV15 and TRBJ2-7, the CDR3 gives the full variable domain: DAMVIQNPRYQVTQFGKPVTLSCSQTLNHNVMYWYQQKSSQAPKLLFHYYDKDFNNEADTPDNFQSRRPNTSFCFLDIRSPGLGDTAMYLCATSREGSNEQYFGPGTRLTVT.

The V and J genes are TRBV19 and TRBJ2-3; D is possibly TRBD1 (7 bases). The CDR3 is 13 amino acids. The V gene lost 8 bases and the J gene lost 0 bases, with 9 bases spanning the gap. Germline CDR1 and CDR2: LNHDA and SQIVND (reference sequence). The DNA for the CDR3 is TGTGCCAGTTCAGGGGGGAGCACAGATACGCAGTATTTT. It translates to CASSGGSTDTQYF.

This chain uses TRBV5-1 with TRBJ2-7; the match to TRBD2 covers 7 bases. The junction had 4 bases not matched to a gene; V was cut back by 1 base and J by 0 bases. The CDR3 totals 15 residues. Germline V gene data show CDR1 as SGHRS and CDR2 as YFSETQ. DNA of the CDR3: TGCGCCAGCAGCTTGTCTAGCGGCCGCTCCTACGAGCAGTACTTC. It codes for CASSLSSGRSYEQYF.

In its sample, this clone was seen a few times. The rearrangement links TRBV10-2 to TRBJ1-2, with D unclear. Germline V lookup: CDR1 WSHSY, CDR2 SAAADI. The CDR3 contains 13 residues. Trimming removed 2 bases at V and 4 bases at J, with 8 bases between. CDR3 sequence: CASSEGRSYGYTF. The CDR3 bases are TGCGCCAGCAGTGAGGGCAGATCCTATGGCTACACCTTC.

The chain carries TRBV9 and TRBJ1-6; tentative D call: TRBD1 (5 bases). Trimming shortened V by 2 bases and J by 7 bases, and 10 bases separated the two germline ends. CDR1 is SGDLS and CDR2 is YYNGEE in the germline V gene. The CDR3 has 14 residues. The CDR3 sequence: CASSVGRANSPLHF. CDR3 coding DNA: TGTGCCAGCAGCGTGGGCAGGGCCAATTCACCCCTCCACTTT.

V and J are TRBV11-2 and TRBJ2-7, with TRBD1 identical over 7 bases. CDR1 is SGHAT, CDR2 FQNNGV, per germline. V shed 0 bases, J shed 0 bases, and the junction held 2 bases outside the gene matches. The CDR3 runs 15 residues. CDR3 protein: CASSLEWDSSYEQYF. CDR3 nucleotides: TGTGCCAGCAGCTTAGAATGGGACAGCTCCTACGAGCAGTACTTC.

V gene TRBV6-5 combines with J gene TRBJ1-5; the match to TRBD1 covers 9 bases. Trimming removed 8 bases from V and 6 bases from J; junction bases left unmatched: 5. This CDR3 has 13 residues. Germline values: CDR1 MNHEY, CDR2 SVGAGI. In DNA form, the CDR3 reads TGTGCCAGCGGGGACAGGGTCACTCAGCCCCAGCATTTT. This translates into CASGDRVTQPQHF.

The chain joins TRBV6-5 to TRBJ1-2; no clear D. The length of the CDR3 is 15 residues. V dropped 7 bases and J dropped 0 bases, with 15 bases sitting between them. Germline V gene data show CDR1 as MNHEY and CDR2 as SVGAGI. The CDR3 region is CASKLGGGTNYGYTF. CDR3 bases: TGTGCCAGCAAGCTCGGCGGCGGGACTAACTATGGCTACACCTTC.

This chain connects TRBV28 to TRBJ2-1; 12 nucleotides agree with TRBD1. The germline gives CDR1 MDHEN, CDR2 SYDVKM. V lost 6 bases to trimming and J lost 3 bases; unmatched junction nucleotides: 9. This CDR3 spans 17 amino acids. The CDR3 nucleotides are TGTGCCAGCAGGGGGACAGGGGGCGATTTGAGCTACAATGAGCAGTTCTTC. Its protein is CASRGTGGDLSYNEQFF.

This clone has just a few counts. The rearrangement links TRBV10-2 to TRBJ1-1; D gene uncertain. The ends were cut back, 4 bases at V and 1 base at J, with 4 bases in the middle. Per the germline V gene, CDR1 is WSHSY and CDR2 is SAAADI. The CDR3 spans 12 residues. DNA of the CDR3: TGCGCCAGCAGTGTCTCGAACACTGAAGCTTTCTTT. It yields the protein CASSVSNTEAFF.

The chain carries TRBV5-6 and TRBJ1-5; 8 positions agree with TRBD1. This CDR3 comprises 16 residues. Trimming took 4 bases from V and 2 from J; bases not matched to a gene: 8. CDR1 is SGHDT and CDR2 is YYEEEE in the germline V gene. The CDR3 loop reads CASSPAQGAGNQPQHF. DNA for the CDR3: TGTGCCAGCAGCCCCGCCCAGGGGGCAGGCAATCAGCCCCAGCATTTT. Looking up the rest from reference TRBV5-6 and TRBJ1-5 gives the full variable domain: DAGVTQSPTHLIKTRGQQVTLRCSPKSGHDTVSWYQQALGQGPQFIFQYYEEEERQRGNFPDRFSGHQFPNYSSELNVNALLLGDSALYLCASSPAQGAGNQPQHFGDGTRLSIL.

The chain combines TRBV7-6 with TRBJ2-1; 9 bases fit TRBD2. V shed 5 bases and J 4 bases; nucleotides not matched to a gene: 12. CDR1 is SGHVS and CDR2 is FNYEAQ in the germline V gene. The CDR3 sequence is 17 residues long. In DNA, the CDR3 is TGTGCCAGCAGCCCACCGGGACTAGCTCCAAAGTACAATGAGCAGTTCTTC. Translated: CASSPPGLAPKYNEQFF.

The chain joins TRBV21-1 to TRBJ1-5; the DNA was not used to check the table's D call, TRBD1. TRBV21-1 is tagged as a pseudogene. There are 17 residues in the CDR3. The CDR3 reads CASSTGHRYNSNQPQHF. CDR3 sequence (DNA): TGTGCCAGCAGTACGGGACACCGCTACAATAGCAATCAGCCCCAGCATTTT.

This chain joins TRBV18 and TRBJ2-1; 10 bases align to TRBD2. This CDR3 has 14 amino acids. J was trimmed by 9 bases and V by 3 bases; bases with no gene match: 5. The germline CDR1 and CDR2 sequences are KGHSH and LQKENI. The CDR3 loop reads CASSPASGSTEQFF. The DNA of the CDR3 is TGTGCCAGCTCACCGGCTAGCGGGAGCACTGAGCAGTTCTTC.

J is TRBJ1-1 and V is TRBV7-8; tentatively, D is TRBD1 (5 bases). This CDR3 comprises 15 residues. With 4 bases removed from V and 8 bases from J, the gap between germline ends came to 20 bases. The germline V gene has CDR1 SGHVS and CDR2 FQNEAQ. The DNA of the CDR3 is TGTGCCAGCAGCTGGGGGGTGGGGGGGGTAACGGAAGCTTTCTTT. Residues: CASSWGVGGVTEAFF.

The chain carries TRBV5-1 and TRBJ2-7, with D possibly matching TRBD2 (6 bases). Trimming pared 4 bases from V and 2 bases from J, leaving 16 bases between. The germline CDR1 and CDR2 sequences are SGHRS and YFSETQ. The CDR3 sequence is 15 residues long. The CDR3, as DNA: TGCGCCAGCAGCGAGCAATCGGCGGGACCCTACGAGCAGTACTTC. Translating gives CASSEQSAGPYEQYF. Full variable domain (outside the CDR3, taken from reference TRBV5-1 and TRBJ2-7): KAGVTQTPRYLIKTRGQQVTLSCSPISGHRSVSWYQQTPGQGLQFLFEYFSETQRNKGNFPGRFSGRQFSNSRSEMNVSTLELGDSALYLCASSEQSAGPYEQYFGPGTRLTVT.